Only a few counts were recorded for the clone carrying this T cell receptor (beta chain). Its antigen is unknown. The data derive from a study of cytomegalovirus exposure and HLA in healthy donors. Overall study findings and caveats: When analyzed later, the rates of TCR association showed variation by HLA locus, with DRB1 the most and HLA-C the fewest. V- and J-gene trimming of TCR beta was linked (in a later analysis) to a missense DCLRE1C variant.

Amplification used 60 Vbeta primers and 13 Jbeta primers. Sequenced by immunoSEQ multiplex PCR; TCRdb stores in-frame clones only, minus some. The sample yields 150,000 to 200,000 clones, 70% to 80% seen once. Germline CDR1 reads MRHNA; CDR2 reads SNTAGT. The CDR3 runs to 14 residues. Unmatched junction bases numbered 3, after V lost 3 bases and J lost 3 bases. The sample was PBMCs. This chain links TRBV6-4 with TRBJ2-3; TRBD1 aligns across 7 bases. The origin of this receptor is a man aged 30-40 years in good health and CMV-seronegative. Here the CDR3 DNA reads TGTGCCAGCAGTGAGCAGGGGGAGACAGATACGCAGTATTTT. Protein product: CASSEQGETDTQYF.